The clone carrying this TCR beta chain was observed once. Sequenced by immunoSEQ multiplex PCR; TCRdb stores in-frame clones only, minus some. The sample holds 390,000 or so clones, 75% to 90% seen once. This sample was taken from a study of blood T cell repertoires in COVID-19. Study context: Acute and convalescent COVID-19 samples came from the United States, Italy and Spain. Sources were T cells, B-cell-depleted T cells, or PBMCs; the material itself was cDNA or gDNA.

This CDR3 has 15 residues. Germline assignment: CDR1 KGHSH and CDR2 LQKENI. With 6 bases removed from V and 0 bases from J, the gap between germline ends came to 13 bases. Residents of approximately 25 US areas, aged about 18 to 95 years, made up the participants. Cohorts were assigned according to the clinical history that participants reported. The TCR was taken from a young man who had recovered from COVID-19. The sequencing sample was made of PBMCs or T cells enriched from blood (not recorded which). The rearrangement links TRBV18 to TRBJ2-3; possibly TRBD2 for D (5 bases). The CDR3 bases are TGTGCCAGCTCCCCCAGCCGGACTAGCACAGATACGCAGTATTTT. Translation gives CASSPSRTSTDTQYF.